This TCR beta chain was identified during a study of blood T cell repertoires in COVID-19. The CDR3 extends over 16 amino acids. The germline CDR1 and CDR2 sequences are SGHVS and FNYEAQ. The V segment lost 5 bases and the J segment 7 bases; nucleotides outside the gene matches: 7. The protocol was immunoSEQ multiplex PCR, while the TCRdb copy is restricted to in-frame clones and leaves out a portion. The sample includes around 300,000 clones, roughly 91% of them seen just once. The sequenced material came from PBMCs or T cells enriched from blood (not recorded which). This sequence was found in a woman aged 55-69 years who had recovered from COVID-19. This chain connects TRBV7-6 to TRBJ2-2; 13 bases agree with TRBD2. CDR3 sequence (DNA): TGTGCCAGCAGCGTTGGGACTAGCGGGGCGGTCGGGGAGCTGTTTTTT. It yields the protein CASSVGTSGAVGELFF.